This T cell receptor (beta chain) was observed in a study of blood T cell repertoires in COVID-19. In the study overall: The samples span acute and convalescent COVID-19 from the United States, Italy and Spain. PBMCs, B-cell-depleted T cells, or T cells provided the cDNA or gDNA that made up the material.

In the study's own analysis: Scientists estimated how many nucleated cells there were by amplifying reference gene primers. TCRdb's copy holds only in-frame clones and misses some; the assay was immunoSEQ multiplex PCR. D and trimming were read from the DNA, whereas the V and J calls and clone size are those reported in that table. The sample includes around 440,000 clones, more than 70% of them seen just once. The CDR3 spans 14 residues. J gave up 3 bases and V 6 bases, and 6 bases lay outside the gene matches. Germline assignment: CDR1 SGHAT and CDR2 FQNNGV. Seattle participants joined during active infection and were tracked over time.

This receptor was identified in a woman aged 50 to 60 with COVID-19, enrolled during active disease. The gene calls are TRBV11-2 and TRBJ2-7, with TRBD1 matching 9 bases. The sequencing input was peripheral blood. DNA for the CDR3: TGTGCCAGCAGTTCGTCGACAGGGGGCTACGAGCAGTACTTC. Protein sequence: CASSSSTGGYEQYF. The full variable domain, rest sourced from reference TRBV11-2 and TRBJ2-7, is EAGVAQSPRYKIIEKRQSVAFWCNPISGHATLYWYQQILGQGPKLLIQFQNNGVVDDSQLPKDRFSAERLKGVDSTLKIQPAKLEDSAVYLCASSSSTGGYEQYFGPGTRLTVT.